This T cell receptor beta chain was captured by sequencing in a study of cytomegalovirus exposure and HLA in healthy donors. General study results and limits: In all likelihood, a cluster of highly shared sequence variants was a sequencing artifact.

The CDR3 has 14 residues. V shed 0 bases and J shed 2 bases, with 8 bases lying between them. The germline gives CDR1 GTSNPN, CDR2 SVGIG (reference sequence). Both 60 Vbeta primers and 13 Jbeta primers went into the PCR. Using immunoSEQ multiplex PCR, the repertoire was profiled, and TCRdb retains in-frame clones only, with some absent. This table holds about 160,000 clones, 80% to 85% found once. Comment on this clone: The antigen is undetermined.

The sequencing sample was made of PBMCs. The clonotype was recovered from a male donor in good health and CMV-seropositive. The rearrangement joins TRBV30 to TRBJ1-5; tentative D call: TRBD1 (5 bases). The CDR3 DNA follows: TGTGCCTGGAGTGTTGGAGGGGGCAATCAGCCCCAGCATTTT. Residues: CAWSVGGGNQPQHF.